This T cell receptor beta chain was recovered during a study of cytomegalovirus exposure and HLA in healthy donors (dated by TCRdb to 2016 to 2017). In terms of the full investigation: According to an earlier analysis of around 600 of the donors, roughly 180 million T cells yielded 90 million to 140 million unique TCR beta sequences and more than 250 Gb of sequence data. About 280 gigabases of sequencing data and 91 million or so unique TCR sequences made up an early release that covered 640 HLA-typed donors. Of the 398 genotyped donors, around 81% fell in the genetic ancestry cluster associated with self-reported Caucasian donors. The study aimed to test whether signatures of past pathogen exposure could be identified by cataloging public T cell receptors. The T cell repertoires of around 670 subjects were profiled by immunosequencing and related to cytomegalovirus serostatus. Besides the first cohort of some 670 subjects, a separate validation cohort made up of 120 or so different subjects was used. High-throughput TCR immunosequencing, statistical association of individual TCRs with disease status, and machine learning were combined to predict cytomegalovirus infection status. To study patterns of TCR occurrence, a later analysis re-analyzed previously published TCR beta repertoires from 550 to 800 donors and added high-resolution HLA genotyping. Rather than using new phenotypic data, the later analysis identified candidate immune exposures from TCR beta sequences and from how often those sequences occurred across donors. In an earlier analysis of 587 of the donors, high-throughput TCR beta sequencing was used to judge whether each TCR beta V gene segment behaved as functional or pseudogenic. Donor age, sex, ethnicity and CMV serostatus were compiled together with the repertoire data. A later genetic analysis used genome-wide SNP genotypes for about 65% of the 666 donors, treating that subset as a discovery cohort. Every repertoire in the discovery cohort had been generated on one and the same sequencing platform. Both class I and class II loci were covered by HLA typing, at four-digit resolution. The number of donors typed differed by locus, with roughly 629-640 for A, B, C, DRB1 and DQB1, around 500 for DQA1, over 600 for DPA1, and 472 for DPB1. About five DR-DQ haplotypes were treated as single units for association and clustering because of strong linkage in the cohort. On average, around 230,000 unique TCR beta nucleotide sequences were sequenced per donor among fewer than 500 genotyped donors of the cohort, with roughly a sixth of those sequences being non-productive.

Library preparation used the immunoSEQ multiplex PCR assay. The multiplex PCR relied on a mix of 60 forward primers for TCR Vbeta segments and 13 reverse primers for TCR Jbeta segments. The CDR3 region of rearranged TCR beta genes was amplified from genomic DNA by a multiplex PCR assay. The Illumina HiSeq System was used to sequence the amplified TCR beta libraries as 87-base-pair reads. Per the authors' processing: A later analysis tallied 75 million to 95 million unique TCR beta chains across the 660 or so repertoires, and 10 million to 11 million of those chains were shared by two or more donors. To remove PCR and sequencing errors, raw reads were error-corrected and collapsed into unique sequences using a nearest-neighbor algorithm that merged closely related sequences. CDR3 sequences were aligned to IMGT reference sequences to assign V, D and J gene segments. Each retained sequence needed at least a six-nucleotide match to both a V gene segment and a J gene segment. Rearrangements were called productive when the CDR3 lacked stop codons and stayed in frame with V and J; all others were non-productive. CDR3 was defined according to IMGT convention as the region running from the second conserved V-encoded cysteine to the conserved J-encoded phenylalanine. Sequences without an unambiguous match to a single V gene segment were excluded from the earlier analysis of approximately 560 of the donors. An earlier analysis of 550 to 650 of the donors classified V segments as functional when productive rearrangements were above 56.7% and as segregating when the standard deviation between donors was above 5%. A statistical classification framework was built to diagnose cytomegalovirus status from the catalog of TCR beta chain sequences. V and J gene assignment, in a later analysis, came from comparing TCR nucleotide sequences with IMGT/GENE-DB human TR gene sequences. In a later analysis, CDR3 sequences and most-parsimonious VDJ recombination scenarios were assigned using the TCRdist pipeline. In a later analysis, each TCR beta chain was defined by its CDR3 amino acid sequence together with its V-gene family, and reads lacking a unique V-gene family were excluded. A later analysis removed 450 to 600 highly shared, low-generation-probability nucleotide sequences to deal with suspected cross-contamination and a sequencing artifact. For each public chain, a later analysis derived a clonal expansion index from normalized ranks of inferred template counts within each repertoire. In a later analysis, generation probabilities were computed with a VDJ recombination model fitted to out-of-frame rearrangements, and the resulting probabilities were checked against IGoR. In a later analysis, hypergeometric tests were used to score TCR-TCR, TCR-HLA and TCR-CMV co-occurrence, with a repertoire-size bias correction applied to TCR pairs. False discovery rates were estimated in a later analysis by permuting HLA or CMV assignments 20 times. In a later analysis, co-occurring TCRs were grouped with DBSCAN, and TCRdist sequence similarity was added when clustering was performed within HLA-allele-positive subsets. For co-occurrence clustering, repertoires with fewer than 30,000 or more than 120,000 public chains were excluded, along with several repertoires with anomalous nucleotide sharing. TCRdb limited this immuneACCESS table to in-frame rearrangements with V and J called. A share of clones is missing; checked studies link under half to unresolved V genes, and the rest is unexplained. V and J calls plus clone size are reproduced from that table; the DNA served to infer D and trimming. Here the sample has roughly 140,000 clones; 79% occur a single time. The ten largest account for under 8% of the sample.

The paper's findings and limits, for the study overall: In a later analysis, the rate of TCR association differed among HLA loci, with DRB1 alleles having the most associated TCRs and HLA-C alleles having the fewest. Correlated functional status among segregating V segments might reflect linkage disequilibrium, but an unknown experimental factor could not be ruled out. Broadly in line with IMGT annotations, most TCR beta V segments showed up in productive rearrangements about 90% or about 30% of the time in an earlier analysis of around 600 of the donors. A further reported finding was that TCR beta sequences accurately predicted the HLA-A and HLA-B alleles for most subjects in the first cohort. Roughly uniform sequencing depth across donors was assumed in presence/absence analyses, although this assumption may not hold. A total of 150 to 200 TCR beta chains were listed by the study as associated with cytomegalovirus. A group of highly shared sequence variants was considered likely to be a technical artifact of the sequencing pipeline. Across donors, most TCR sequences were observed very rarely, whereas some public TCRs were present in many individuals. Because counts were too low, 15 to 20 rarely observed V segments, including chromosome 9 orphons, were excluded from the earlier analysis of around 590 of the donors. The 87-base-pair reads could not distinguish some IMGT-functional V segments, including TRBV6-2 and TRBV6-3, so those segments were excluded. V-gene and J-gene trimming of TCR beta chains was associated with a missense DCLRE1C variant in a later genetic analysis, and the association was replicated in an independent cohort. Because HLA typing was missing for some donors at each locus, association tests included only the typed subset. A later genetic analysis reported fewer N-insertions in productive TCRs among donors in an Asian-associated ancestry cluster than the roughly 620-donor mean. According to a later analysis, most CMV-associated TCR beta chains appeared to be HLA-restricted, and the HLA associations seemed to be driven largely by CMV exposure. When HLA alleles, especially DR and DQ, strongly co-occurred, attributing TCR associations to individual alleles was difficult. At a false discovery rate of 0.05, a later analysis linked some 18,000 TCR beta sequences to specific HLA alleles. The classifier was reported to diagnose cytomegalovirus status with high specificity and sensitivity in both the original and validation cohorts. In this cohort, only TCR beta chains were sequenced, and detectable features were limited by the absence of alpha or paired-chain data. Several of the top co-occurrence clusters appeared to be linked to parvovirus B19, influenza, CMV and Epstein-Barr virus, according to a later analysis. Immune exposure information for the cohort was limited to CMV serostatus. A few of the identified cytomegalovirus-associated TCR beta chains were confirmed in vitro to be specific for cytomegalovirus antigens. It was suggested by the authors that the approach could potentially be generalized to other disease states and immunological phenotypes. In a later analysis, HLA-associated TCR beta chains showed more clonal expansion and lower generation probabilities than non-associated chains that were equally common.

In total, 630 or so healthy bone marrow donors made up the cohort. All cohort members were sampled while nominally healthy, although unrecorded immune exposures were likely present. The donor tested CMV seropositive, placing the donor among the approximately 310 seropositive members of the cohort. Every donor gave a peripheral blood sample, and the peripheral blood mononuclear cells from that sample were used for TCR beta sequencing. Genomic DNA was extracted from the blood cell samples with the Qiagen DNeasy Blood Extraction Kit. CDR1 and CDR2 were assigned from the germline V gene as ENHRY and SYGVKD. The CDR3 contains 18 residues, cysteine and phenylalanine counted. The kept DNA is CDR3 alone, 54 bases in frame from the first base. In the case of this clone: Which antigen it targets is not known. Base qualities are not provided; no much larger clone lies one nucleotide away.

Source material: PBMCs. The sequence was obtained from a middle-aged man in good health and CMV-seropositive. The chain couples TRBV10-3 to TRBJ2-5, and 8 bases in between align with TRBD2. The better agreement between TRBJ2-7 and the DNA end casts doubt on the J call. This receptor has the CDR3 CAISEKLLGSGSRYEQYF. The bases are TGTGCCATCAGTGAGAAGTTGCTTGGGAGCGGGAGTCGCTACGAGCAGTACTTC.